Sequencing of this T cell receptor beta chain was carried out in a study of shared clonotypes between healthy human individuals. With 5 bases clipped from V and 5 bases from J, the junction kept 7 bases outside the gene matches. The length of the CDR3 is 14 residues. Germline V gene lookup returns CDR1 SGHRS and CDR2 YFSETQ. Profiled with immunoSEQ multiplex PCR; TCRdb holds only in-frame clones, not every one. The data contain about 1.5 million clones, 95% to 99% of them seen just once; the ten biggest clones take up 0.45%. The receptor was isolated from a man aged 25 to 45 in good health. The sample consisted of naive CD4+ T cells sorted from blood. As to subset: CD45RA+ positively selected. The J gene is TRBJ2-5, the V gene TRBV5-1; TRBD1 matches at 9 bases. CDR3 in amino acids: CASRQDRGQETQYF. In nucleotides, the CDR3 is TGCGCCAGCAGACAGGACAGGGGACAGGAGACCCAGTACTTC.